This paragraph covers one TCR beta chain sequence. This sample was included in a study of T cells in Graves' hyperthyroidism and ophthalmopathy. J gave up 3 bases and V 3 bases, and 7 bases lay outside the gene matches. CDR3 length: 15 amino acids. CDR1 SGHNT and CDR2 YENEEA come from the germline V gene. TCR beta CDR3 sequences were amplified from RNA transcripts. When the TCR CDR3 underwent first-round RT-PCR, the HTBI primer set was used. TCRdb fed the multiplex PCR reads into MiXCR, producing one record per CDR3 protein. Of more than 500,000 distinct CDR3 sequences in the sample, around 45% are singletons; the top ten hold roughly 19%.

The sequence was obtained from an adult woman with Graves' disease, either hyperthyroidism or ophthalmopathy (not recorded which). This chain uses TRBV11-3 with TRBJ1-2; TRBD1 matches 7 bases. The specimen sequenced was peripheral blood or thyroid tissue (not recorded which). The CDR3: CASSLDGRGYYGYTF. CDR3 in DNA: TGTGCCAGCAGCTTGGACGGCAGGGGGTACTATGGCTACACCTTC.